The 30 T cell receptor beta chains below were found in one sample sequenced in a study of OX40 agonist ivuxolimab in advanced cancers. Sequencing used immunoSEQ multiplex PCR; TCRdb keeps in-frame clones, though not all of them. The sample consists of about 86,000 clones, about 94% of them appearing once. Material: CD4+ or CD8+ T cells sorted from blood, obtained in a trial of the OX40 agonist ivuxolimab. The origin of the receptors is an adult with an advanced solid tumor such as melanoma, head and neck, liver or kidney cancer.

This rearrangement joins TRBV7-8 to TRBJ2-5, with TRBD2 identical over 8 bases. Germline CDR1 is SGHVS and CDR2 is FQNEAQ. The CDR3 loop spans 16 amino acids. The V gene end was trimmed by 3 bases and the J gene end by 5 bases; junction bases not matched to a gene: 11. CDR3 residues: CASSLGMLREDETQYF. CDR3 bases: TGTGCCAGCAGCTTGGGTATGTTGCGGGAGGATGAGACCCAGTACTTC.

J is TRBJ2-2 and V is TRBV14, with unresolved D. Germline-derived CDR1 and CDR2 are SGHDN and FVKESK. V lost 1 base, J lost 2 bases, and 2 bases lay in between. This CDR3 comprises 13 residues. This CDR3 is CASSQANTGELFF. CDR3 in DNA: TGTGCCAGCAGCCAAGCTAACACCGGGGAGCTGTTTTTT.

The rearrangement joins TRBV11-2 to TRBJ2-7; 13 bases are shared with TRBD2. From germline, CDR1 is SGHAT and CDR2 FQNNGV. Unmatched junction bases numbered 7, after V lost 3 bases and J lost 2 bases. The CDR3 totals 17 residues. CDR3 amino acids: CASSFGTSGTFPYEQYF. The CDR3 DNA reads as TGTGCCAGCAGCTTCGGGACTAGCGGGACGTTCCCCTACGAGCAGTACTTC.

V is TRBV2 and J is TRBJ2-3; D perhaps matches TRBD2 (6 bases). Germline assignment: CDR1 SNHLY and CDR2 FYNNEI. The CDR3 has 16 residues. Trimming stripped 4 bases from V and 0 bases from J, with 14 bases between. The CDR3 region has the DNA TGTGCCAGCAGTGGTTTAGCGGTATGGAGCACAGATACGCAGTATTTT. Amino acids: CASSGLAVWSTDTQYF.

Points on this clone: A junction end diverges from the germline sequence, so it may reflect a read error. The J gene is TRBJ2-3, the V gene TRBV5-4; the match to TRBD2 covers 13 bases. CDR1 and CDR2 (germline): SGHNT, YYREEE (reference sequence). The CDR3 contains 15 residues. CDR3 nucleotide sequence: TGTGCCAGCACCTTGGGACTAGCGGGAACGGATACGCAGTATTTT. It specifies CASTLGLAGTDTQYF.

The genes are TRBV6-4 and TRBJ2-5; 12 nucleotides line up with TRBD1. The CDR3 covers 16 residues. The germline gives CDR1 MRHNA, CDR2 SNTAGT. V lost 9 bases, J lost 5 bases, and 13 bases stayed unmatched. The CDR3 region is CARRDRGRHCGETQYF. CDR3 DNA: TGTGCCAGACGGGACAGGGGGCGCCATTGCGGGGAGACCCAGTACTTC.

This clone was seen once. The chain employs TRBV7-2 and TRBJ2-7; D remains ambiguous. The CDR3 consists of 15 residues. CDR1 is SGHTA and CDR2 is FQGNSA in the germline V gene. Trimming removed 2 bases from V and 0 bases from J, with 11 bases in between. CDR3 in DNA: TGTGCCAGCAGCTTAACAGCCGGCGACTCCTACGAGCAGTACTTC. Translation: CASSLTAGDSYEQYF.

V usage is TRBV5-1 and J usage is TRBJ2-5, with 7 bases that match TRBD2. Germline lookup yields CDR1 SGHRS and CDR2 YFSETQ. J lost 5 bases, V lost 7 bases, and 8 bases had no gene match. This CDR3 spans 13 amino acids. CDR3 amino acids: CASGHGGGETQYF. The CDR3 DNA reads as TGCGCCAGCGGCCATGGGGGAGGGGAGACCCAGTACTTC.

The rearrangement joins TRBV7-9 to TRBJ2-6; tentatively, D is TRBD1 (5 bases). The CDR3 has 15 residues. V was trimmed by 5 bases and J by 2 bases, leaving 10 bases between them. Germline values: CDR1 SEHNR, CDR2 FQNEAQ (reference sequence). The CDR3 DNA reads as TGTGCCAGCAGCCCACGCAGGGCTGGGGCCAACGTCCTGACTTTC. It yields the protein CASSPRRAGANVLTF.

The rearrangement joins TRBV28 to TRBJ2-1; the D gene is possibly TRBD1 (6 bases). V lost 4 bases, J lost 2 bases, and 9 bases lay in between. Germline V gene lookup returns CDR1 MDHEN and CDR2 SYDVKM. The CDR3 runs to 14 residues. This CDR3 is CASSSQGTYNEQFF. The DNA of the CDR3 is TGTGCCAGCAGTTCGCAGGGGACCTACAATGAGCAGTTCTTC.

This chain connects TRBV18 to TRBJ2-7, with 12 bases identical to TRBD2. This CDR3 is built from 20 residues. In germline, CDR1 is KGHSH, CDR2 LQKENI. The V and J ends lost 3 bases and 0 bases, in that order; junction bases with no gene match: 15. The CDR3 reads CASSPEGTSGPIRSSYEQYF. The CDR3 nucleotides read TGTGCCAGCTCACCGGAGGGGACTAGCGGGCCTATCAGGAGCTCCTACGAGCAGTACTTC.

This chain joins TRBV29-1 and TRBJ2-1; 9 bases are shared with TRBD2. CDR1 is SQVTM, CDR2 ANQGSEA, per germline. The CDR3 extends over 12 amino acids. V lost 5 bases, J lost 6 bases, and 2 bases stayed unmatched. The DNA of the CDR3 is TGCAGCGTTTCGACTAGCGGCAATGAGCAGTTCTTC. It yields the protein CSVSTSGNEQFF.

DNA of the CDR3: TGTGCCAGCTCACCCGACCGATACTCTGGAAACACCATATATTTT. It translates to CASSPDRYSGNTIYF. This sequence joins TRBV18 and TRBJ1-3; no firm D call. CDR1 and CDR2 (germline): KGHSH, LQKENI. This CDR3 has 15 residues. Trimming pared 3 bases from V and 0 bases from J, leaving 9 bases between.

In this sample, this clone turned up once. V gene TRBV30 combines with J gene TRBJ2-1, with D tentatively TRBD2 (5 bases). Germline V CDR1 and CDR2: GTSNPN, SVGIG (reference sequence). The V end lost 5 bases, the J end lost 6 bases, and 17 bases lay between the germline ends. This CDR3 has 14 amino acids. The CDR3 spells CAWCRTAKPNEQFF. The CDR3 DNA reads as TGTGCCTGGTGCCGGACTGCCAAACCCAATGAGCAGTTCTTC.

V and J are TRBV7-2 and TRBJ2-3; 14 bases are shared with TRBD2. V trimming: 4 bases; J trimming: 5 bases; junction bases outside the gene matches: 5. The CDR3 runs to 16 residues. Germline assignment: CDR1 SGHTA and CDR2 FQGNSA. CDR3 nucleotides: TGTGCCAGCAGCTCGGGACTAGCGGGAGTCAGAGATACGCAGTATTTT. Amino acids: CASSSGLAGVRDTQYF.

The V gene is TRBV28, the J gene TRBJ2-1; TRBD2 agrees at 11 bases. The CDR3 consists of 16 residues. CDR1 and CDR2 from the germline V gene are MDHEN and SYDVKM. Trimming cost V 6 bases and J 0 bases; bases outside gene matches: 4. This CDR3 reads CASRLGTSGSYNEQFF. CDR3 sequence (DNA): TGTGCCAGCAGGCTAGGGACTAGCGGCTCCTACAATGAGCAGTTCTTC.

V and J are TRBV30 and TRBJ1-4; a possible D gene is TRBD1 (6 bases). V was trimmed by 3 bases and J by 0 bases, leaving 14 bases between them. Looked up from germline, CDR1 is GTSNPN and CDR2 is SVGIG (reference sequence). The CDR3 consists of 16 residues. The CDR3 region has the DNA TGTGCCTGGAGCGGACAGTCACTTGCAACTAATGAAAAACTGTTTTTT. This translates into CAWSGQSLATNEKLFF.

This clone appeared once. The chain employs TRBV11-2 and TRBJ1-1, with 7 bases that match TRBD1. The CDR3 loop spans 15 amino acids. Per germline, CDR1 SGHAT and CDR2 FQNNGV. The J segment lost 0 bases and the V segment lost 5 bases, leaving 6 bases of the junction unmatched. The CDR3 DNA sequence: TGTGCCAGCAGCCTCCGGGGACAGATGAACACTGAAGCTTTCTTT. It translates to CASSLRGQMNTEAFF.

The chain has TRBV18 and TRBJ1-5; D call uncertain. The CDR3 extends over 15 amino acids. The germline V gene encodes CDR1 KGHSH and CDR2 LQKENI. V was shortened by 6 bases and J by 3 bases, with 15 bases between the two germline ends. CDR3 DNA: TGTGCCAGCTCCCCAGATATAATAACCAATCAGCCCCAGCATTTT. As protein: CASSPDIITNQPQHF.

The V and J genes are TRBV7-2 and TRBJ2-5; D may be TRBD1 or TRBD2 (6 bases each). Germline-derived CDR1 and CDR2 are SGHTA and FQGNSA. The CDR3 has 17 amino acids. Trimming removed 1 base at V and 0 bases at J, with 15 bases between. Here the CDR3 DNA reads TGTGCCAGCAGCTTAGTAAGCGGAGGGGGGTACCAAGAGACCCAGTACTTC. Encoded protein: CASSLVSGGGYQETQYF.

This chain uses TRBV7-9 with TRBJ2-1; 11 nucleotides match TRBD2. The CDR3 covers 17 residues. The germline CDR1 and CDR2 sequences are SEHNR and FQNEAQ (reference sequence). After removal of 6 bases from V and 9 bases from J, the junction contained 16 bases not matched to a gene. The CDR3 region is CASRAPLIAGGPGEQFF. The CDR3 DNA sequence: TGTGCCAGCAGAGCCCCATTAATAGCGGGAGGGCCCGGTGAGCAGTTCTTC.

The chain recombines TRBV7-9 with TRBJ2-7; no clear D gene. Germline lookup yields CDR1 SEHNR and CDR2 FQNEAQ (reference sequence). V shed 2 bases and J shed 7 bases, with 9 bases lying between them. The CDR3 sequence is 12 residues long. The DNA for the CDR3 is TGTGCCAGCAGCTTAACTCGTGGGGAGCAGTACTTC. It specifies CASSLTRGEQYF. The variable domain in full, completed from reference TRBV7-9 and TRBJ2-7, reads DTGVSQNPRHKITKRGQNVTFRCDPISEHNRLYWYRQTLGQGPEFLTYFQNEAQLEKSRLLSDRFSAERPKGSFSTLEIQRTEQGDSAMYLCASSLTRGEQYFGPGTRLTVT.

V usage is TRBV9 and J usage is TRBJ2-3; no reliable D call. The CDR3 spans 13 residues. The germline V and J ends were trimmed by 0 bases and 6 bases, with 8 bases remaining between them. CDR1 is SGDLS and CDR2 is YYNGEE in the germline V gene. CDR3 sequence reads: CASSVGTTDTQYF. DNA for the CDR3: TGTGCCAGCAGCGTAGGCACAACTGATACGCAGTATTTT.

V usage is TRBV11-3 and J usage is TRBJ2-3; TRBD2 agrees at 10 bases. The CDR3 is 15 residues long. Germline CDR1 reads SGHNT; CDR2 reads YENEEA. V trimming: 5 bases; J trimming: 2 bases; junction bases outside the gene matches: 4. The CDR3 reads CASSRTSGSTDTQYF. The CDR3 region has the DNA TGTGCCAGCAGCCGGACTAGCGGTTCCACAGATACGCAGTATTTT.

The chain is built from TRBV5-1 and TRBJ2-2; 14 positions match TRBD2. V shed 4 bases and J 5 bases; nucleotides not matched to a gene: 1. The CDR3 covers 15 residues. Germline V lookup: CDR1 SGHRS, CDR2 YFSETQ. The CDR3 protein is CASSGLAGGTGELFF. The CDR3 DNA sequence: TGCGCCAGCAGCGGACTAGCGGGAGGTACCGGGGAGCTGTTTTTT.

This clone has a single count. CDR3 bases: TGTGCCAGTAGCACAGGGTCCCCTGGGGCCAACGTCCTGACTTTC. Translating gives CASSTGSPGANVLTF. The chain combines TRBV19 with TRBJ2-6; possibly TRBD1 for D (6 bases). Germline V gives CDR1 LNHDA, CDR2 SQIVND (reference sequence). There are 15 residues in the CDR3. V was pared by 6 bases and J by 2 bases, with 11 bases between.

This clone appeared once. The chain has TRBV9 and TRBJ2-1, with 10 bases identical to TRBD1. Germline CDR1 SGDLS, CDR2 YYNGEE. The CDR3 is made up of 17 amino acids. V shed 3 bases, J shed 1 base, and the junction held 7 bases outside the gene matches. As DNA, the CDR3 is TGTGCCAGCAGCGGTACCGACAGGGGGCGATCCTACAATGAGCAGTTCTTC. It yields the protein CASSGTDRGRSYNEQFF.

The chain combines TRBV2 with TRBJ2-1; 9 bases line up with TRBD1. The V gene's germline CDR1 is SNHLY and CDR2 FYNNEI. This CDR3 is 15 amino acids long. V lost 5 bases to trimming and J lost 6 bases; unmatched junction nucleotides: 8. CDR3 sequence reads: CASSQGQGMFNEQFF. The CDR3 DNA reads as TGTGCCAGCAGTCAGGGACAGGGAATGTTCAATGAGCAGTTCTTC. Together with reference TRBV2 and TRBJ2-1, the CDR3 gives the full variable domain: EPEVTQTPSHQVTQMGQEVILRCVPISNHLYFYWYRQILGQKVEFLVSFYNNEISEKSEIFDDQFSVERPDGSNFTLKIRSTKLEDSAMYFCASSQGQGMFNEQFFGPGTRLTVL.

This clone has just one count. This sequence joins TRBV7-2 and TRBJ2-7, with D possibly TRBD2 on 6 matching bases. CDR3 size: 14 residues. Trimming took 5 bases from V and 7 from J, leaving 18 bases between them. Looked up from germline, CDR1 is SGHTA and CDR2 is FQGNSA. The chain's CDR3 is CASSQATSLGEQYF. The CDR3 DNA reads as TGTGCCAGCAGCCAGGCGACTAGTCTGGGAGAGCAGTACTTC. The variable domain in full, completed from reference TRBV7-2 and TRBJ2-7, reads GAGVSQSPSNKVTEKGKDVELRCDPISGHTALYWYRQSLGQGLEFLIYFQGNSAPDKSGLPSDRFSAERTGGSVSTLTIQRTQQEDSAVYLCASSQATSLGEQYFGPGTRLTVT.

The rearrangement links TRBV19 to TRBJ1-3; D call uncertain. The CDR3 runs 15 residues. Trimming shortened V by 2 bases and J by 0 bases, and 8 bases separated the two germline ends. The germline V gene encodes CDR1 LNHDA and CDR2 SQIVND (reference sequence). CDR3 bases: TGTGCCAGTAGTATACTCGTCTTCTCTGGAAACACCATATATTTT. Protein: CASSILVFSGNTIYF.